The entry below gives a single TCR beta chain sequence along with its context. What it recognizes is unknown. These data originate in a study of CD8+ T cells in alopecia areata. Sequencing used cDNA as its template, made by extracting RNA and reverse transcribing it. Sequenced by immunoSEQ multiplex PCR; TCRdb stores in-frame clones only, minus some. The sample records roughly 190,000 clones, 64% being singletons. General study findings and limits: Administration of tofacitinib significantly diminished scalp clonality and expanded CD8+ clones within the top 100. Many expanded lesional clones persisted in scalp and blood during tofacitinib treatment.

Treatment specified: oral pan-JAK inhibitor, 5-10 mg twice daily. The CDR3 runs to 14 residues. V lost 9 bases and J lost 0, with 16 bases in between. Germline V gene data show CDR1 as SGHDT and CDR2 as YYEEEE. The genes are TRBV5-6 and TRBJ2-7, with D maybe TRBD1 (6 bases). The sequencing used CD4+ T cells sorted from blood, collected between weeks 49 and 50, from a patient treated with tofacitinib. This receptor was obtained from a human donor with alopecia areata. CDR3 residues: CAKLDRRPSYEQYF. In DNA form, the CDR3 reads TGTGCCAAACTAGACAGGCGACCCTCCTACGAGCAGTACTTC.